Listed below are T cell receptor beta chains from one sample, sequenced in a study of T cells in localized non-small cell lung cancer. The assay was immunoSEQ multiplex PCR, and TCRdb's table has in-frame clones only and misses some. The profile shows some 71,000 clones, 70% to 90% of them singletons. Specimen: peripheral blood, collected before any cancer treatment. The receptor source for this set is a female donor older than 55 with stage I lung adenocarcinoma. CDR3s include the opening cysteine and the closing phenylalanine or tryptophan. D genes are given only for firm matches.

v_call: TRBV27; cdr3_length: 15; j_call: TRBJ2-1; d_call: TRBD2; cdr3_nt: TGTGCCAGCAGTTTAACGACTAGCGGGAGTCAAGAGCAGTTCTTC; cdr3_aa: CASSLTTSGSQEQFF
v_call: TRBV5-1; cdr3_length: 17; j_call: TRBJ1-1; d_call: -; cdr3_nt: TGCGCCAGCAGCTTGGTTGTGGGGGTACAGATGAACACTGAAGCTTTCTTT; cdr3_aa: CASSLVVGVQMNTEAFF
v_call: TRBV2; cdr3_length: 14; j_call: TRBJ1-5; d_call: -; cdr3_nt: TGTGCCAGCAGTGTTGCGGATGGCAATCAGCCCCAGCATTTT; cdr3_aa: CASSVADGNQPQHF
v_call: TRBV2; cdr3_length: 16; j_call: TRBJ1-2; d_call: TRBD1; cdr3_nt: TGTGCCAGCAGCGTACAATCCGGGACAGCGGGCTATGGCTACACCTTC; cdr3_aa: CASSVQSGTAGYGYTF
v_call: TRBV6-1; cdr3_length: 14; j_call: TRBJ1-5; d_call: -; cdr3_nt: TGTGCCAGCAGCCCCCACAGTTCTAATCAGCCCCAGCATTTT; cdr3_aa: CASSPHSSNQPQHF
v_call: TRBV9; cdr3_length: 14; j_call: TRBJ1-3; d_call: -; cdr3_nt: TGTGCCAGCAGCTCAGGACGGAATGGAAACACCATATATTTT; cdr3_aa: CASSSGRNGNTIYF
v_call: TRBV5-1; cdr3_length: 16; j_call: TRBJ2-3; d_call: TRBD2; cdr3_nt: TGCGCCAGCAGCTTCCGGCCTAGCGGGGGGACAGATACGCAGTATTTT; cdr3_aa: CASSFRPSGGTDTQYF
v_call: TRBV28; cdr3_length: 15; j_call: TRBJ1-2; d_call: TRBD1; cdr3_nt: TGTGCCAGCAAGGACAGGGGGAACCCTAACTATGGCTACACCTTC; cdr3_aa: CASKDRGNPNYGYTF
v_call: TRBV9; cdr3_length: 16; j_call: TRBJ2-2; d_call: TRBD2; cdr3_nt: TGTGCCAGCAGCGTGCTAGCGGGAATGAACACCGGGGAGCTGTTTTTT; cdr3_aa: CASSVLAGMNTGELFF
v_call: TRBV7-6; cdr3_length: 15; j_call: TRBJ1-1; d_call: TRBD1; cdr3_nt: TGTGCCAGCAGCTCTATAACAGGGGCCAACGCTGAAGCTTTCTTT; cdr3_aa: CASSSITGANAEAFF
v_call: TRBV6-5; cdr3_length: 16; j_call: TRBJ1-2; d_call: TRBD1; cdr3_nt: TGTGCCAGCAGTTGGGGACAGGCGACGAATAACTATGGCTACACCTTC; cdr3_aa: CASSWGQATNNYGYTF
v_call: TRBV6-1; cdr3_length: 15; j_call: TRBJ1-1; d_call: -; cdr3_nt: TGTGCCGCCTATGACCCAGGGGAGGTGGGCACTGAAGCTTTCTTT; cdr3_aa: CAAYDPGEVGTEAFF
v_call: TRBV5-1; cdr3_length: 14; j_call: TRBJ2-7; d_call: -; cdr3_nt: TGCGCCAGCAGCCGGGACCCCCGATCCTACGAGCAGTACTTC; cdr3_aa: CASSRDPRSYEQYF
v_call: TRBV11-2; cdr3_length: 16; j_call: TRBJ2-1; d_call: TRBD2; cdr3_nt: TGTGCCAGCAGCTTATTTACAGCGGGAGTTTTCAATGAGCAGTTCTTC; cdr3_aa: CASSLFTAGVFNEQFF
v_call: TRBV19; cdr3_length: 16; j_call: TRBJ2-5; d_call: -; cdr3_nt: TGTGCCAGTAGTATAACCATTGGAACGGCCCGTGGGACCCAGTACTTC; cdr3_aa: CASSITIGTARGTQYF
v_call: TRBV6-6; cdr3_length: 13; j_call: TRBJ2-7; d_call: -; cdr3_nt: TGTGCCAGCAGTTCCGGCGGCTCCTACGAGCAGTACTTC; cdr3_aa: CASSSGGSYEQYF